This T cell receptor (beta chain) stems from a study of T cells in narcolepsy. Study-wide context: Donors had narcolepsy type 1 or type 2, or were healthy controls.

Overall study findings and caveats: Autoreactive clonotypes reportedly recurred in blood of same and different patients, not controls. Some memory CD4+ repertoires had no autoreactive clone sequences. HCRT-specific and TRIB2-specific autoreactive clonotypes appeared among same-patient CSF and blood CD4+ clonotypes.

Details on this clone: As yet, its antigen is unknown.

This table comes from immunoSEQ multiplex PCR, and its TCRdb copy is limited to in-frame clones, with some not included. Of approximately 10,000 clones in the sample, approximately 94% were seen once. Germline V gives CDR1 WNHNN, CDR2 SYGVQD (reference sequence). The CDR3 extends over 15 amino acids. Trimming took 6 bases from V and 5 from J, leaving 19 bases between them. The rearrangement uses TRBV10-1 and TRBJ1-2; D not certain. The sample was CD45RA- memory CD4+ T cells from PBMCs. The TCR originated in a human donor with narcolepsy. The CDR3 spells CASSPGMGVGYGYTF. CDR3 nucleotide sequence: TGCGCCAGCAGCCCCGGAATGGGAGTGGGGTATGGCTACACCTTC.